Below are 29 T cell receptor beta chains sequenced from a single sample in a study of T cells in Graves' hyperthyroidism and ophthalmopathy. TCR beta CDR3 regions were amplified from RNA. An initial round of RT-PCR targeting the TCR CDR3 relied on the HTBI primer set. A single record per CDR3 protein comes from TCRdb applying MiXCR to the multiplex PCR reads. The data show hundreds of thousands of distinct CDR3 sequences, over 15% seen once. The sample was blood. The receptors originated from a woman aged 45-60 years with Graves' hyperthyroidism that later progressed to Graves' ophthalmopathy.

This chain connects TRBV7-8 to TRBJ2-1, with 11 positions matching TRBD1. CDR3 length: 16 amino acids. The junction had 1 base not matched to a gene; V was cut back by 0 bases and J by 3 bases. Germline V CDR1 and CDR2: SGHVS, FQNEAQ. CDR3 amino acids: CASSLADRGLYNEQFF. For the CDR3, the DNA is TGTGCCAGCAGCTTAGCGGACAGGGGGCTCTACAATGAGCAGTTCTTC.

This clonotype was seen at least ten times. The gene calls are TRBV5-1 and TRBJ2-3; a weak D match, TRBD2 (5 bases). The ends were cut back, 0 bases at V and 1 base at J, with 15 bases in the middle. The germline V gene encodes CDR1 SGHRS and CDR2 YFSETQ. The CDR3 runs 17 residues. The CDR3 is CASSLAGSEEGTDTQYF. In DNA form, the CDR3 reads TGCGCCAGCAGCTTGGCCGGCTCCGAGGAGGGCACAGATACGCAGTATTTT.

The chain has TRBV6-1 and TRBJ1-2; TRBD1 matches 9 bases. V trimming: 5 bases; J trimming: 4 bases; junction bases outside the gene matches: 2. The germline gives CDR1 MNHNS, CDR2 SASEGT. This CDR3 comprises 13 residues. The DNA of the CDR3 is TGTGCCAGCAGTATACAGGGGGCCTATGGCTACACCTTC. Translated: CASSIQGAYGYTF.

The V gene is TRBV19, the J gene TRBJ2-1; 9 bases agree with TRBD1. This CDR3 contains 15 residues. Germline lookup yields CDR1 LNHDA and CDR2 SQIVND (reference sequence). V trimming: 4 bases; J trimming: 7 bases; junction bases outside the gene matches: 8. Written as DNA, the CDR3 is TGTGCCAGTAGTACCTCCGGGACAGGGACGAATGAGCAGTTCTTC. It yields the protein CASSTSGTGTNEQFF. Drawing the rest from reference TRBV19 and TRBJ2-1, the complete variable domain is DGGITQSPKYLFRKEGQNVTLSCEQNLNHDAMYWYRQDPGQGLRLIYYSQIVNDFQKGDIAEGYSVSREKKESFPLTVTSAQKNPTAFYLCASSTSGTGTNEQFFGPGTRLTVL.

This sequence joins TRBV19 and TRBJ1-4; D unresolved. With 6 bases removed from V and 3 bases from J, the gap between germline ends came to 11 bases. Germline CDR1 and CDR2: LNHDA and SQIVND (reference sequence). The CDR3 is 14 residues long. The CDR3 DNA follows: TGTGCCAGTAGCGGGATCCCAGCTAATGAAAAACTGTTTTTT. The encoded protein is CASSGIPANEKLFF.

This clonotype showed up just a few times. The chain joins TRBV11-1 to TRBJ1-1; tentatively, D is TRBD1 (6 bases). The CDR3 extends over 14 amino acids. The V end lost 5 bases, the J end lost 4 bases, and 14 bases lay between the germline ends. Germline CDR1 is SGHAT and CDR2 is FQDESV (reference sequence). This CDR3 reads CASSLPGQPTEAFF. CDR3 sequence (DNA): TGTGCCAGCAGCCTTCCCGGACAGCCCACTGAAGCTTTCTTT.

This clonotype was counted at least ten times. This rearrangement joins TRBV7-2 to TRBJ1-1, with TRBD1 matching 8 bases. This CDR3 is 14 amino acids long. V dropped 0 bases and J dropped 11; count of bases not matched to a gene: 8. From germline, CDR1 is SGHTA and CDR2 FQGNSA. CDR3 region: CASSLARRQGRAFF. Here the CDR3 DNA reads TGTGCCAGCAGCTTAGCCCGCCGACAGGGGAGGGCTTTCTTT.

The V call is TRBV2, the J call TRBJ2-7; a weak D match, TRBD1 (6 bases). The V and J ends lost 8 bases and 5 bases respectively, with 13 bases between them. The CDR3 is 12 amino acids. Germline V gene lookup returns CDR1 SNHLY and CDR2 FYNNEI. The DNA of the CDR3 is TGTGCCAGCCTACGGACAGTCGACGAGCAGTACTTC. Translated, it gives CASLRTVDEQYF.

This clonotype came up many times. V gene TRBV11-3 combines with J gene TRBJ1-1; TRBD1 might be the D (6 bases). The germline gives CDR1 SGHNT, CDR2 YENEEA. The germline V and J ends were trimmed by 2 bases and 2 bases, with 12 bases remaining between them. This CDR3 has 15 amino acids. For the CDR3, the DNA is TGTGCCAGCAGCTTAAATGGACAGACTAACACTGAAGCTTTCTTT. It yields the protein CASSLNGQTNTEAFF.

The V gene is TRBV6-1, the J gene TRBJ1-2; D remains ambiguous. CDR1 MNHNS and CDR2 SASEGT come from the germline V gene. With 4 bases removed from V and 4 bases from J, the gap between germline ends came to 7 bases. CDR3 length: 12 amino acids. The CDR3 is CASSGGLYGYTF. CDR3 bases: TGTGCCAGCAGTGGGGGTCTCTATGGCTACACCTTC.

V gene TRBV12-3 or TRBV12-4 combines with J gene TRBJ1-5; 7 nucleotides agree with TRBD1. Losses at the gene ends were 6 bases for V and 5 bases for J; bases not matched to a gene: 7. The CDR3 runs 14 residues. The CDR3 region has the DNA TGTGCCAGCAGGTCTGACAGGGCGGATCAGCCCCAGCATTTT. As protein: CASRSDRADQPQHF.

About this clonotype: The junction and the germline gene differ at one end; a read error may be behind it. The chain uses TRBV6-1 and TRBJ1-1, with D possibly TRBD1 on 5 matching bases. The CDR3 has 11 residues. Germline V gives CDR1 MNHNS, CDR2 SASEGT. The CDR3, as DNA: TGTGCCAGCCGGGGGATCACTAAAGCTTTCTTT. It specifies CASRGITKAFF.

This clonotype was seen a handful of times. This chain uses TRBV20-1 with TRBJ1-5; the D gene is possibly TRBD1 (6 bases). Trimming took 4 bases from V and 7 from J, leaving 14 bases between them. Germline V CDR1 and CDR2: DFQATT, SNEGSKA (reference sequence). This CDR3 contains 13 residues. Written as DNA, the CDR3 is TGCAGTGCTACCGACAGGTTAAGCCAGCCCCAGCATTTT. Translating gives CSATDRLSQPQHF.

The sample holds many counts of this clonotype. The rearrangement links TRBV11-2 to TRBJ2-1, with D perhaps matching TRBD2 (6 bases). Germline CDR1 is SGHAT and CDR2 is FQNNGV. This CDR3 is built from 13 residues. Trimming took 5 bases from V and 8 from J, leaving 13 bases between them. The CDR3 loop reads CASSPTSFDEQFF. In DNA form, the CDR3 reads TGTGCCAGCAGCCCGACTAGTTTCGATGAGCAGTTCTTC.

V usage is TRBV4-1 and J usage is TRBJ2-5; TRBD1 matches 9 bases. Germline assignment: CDR1 MGHRA and CDR2 YSYEKL. CDR3 size: 15 residues. V shed 1 base and J 4 bases; nucleotides not matched to a gene: 4. The CDR3 protein is CASSQGGQGAETQYF. The CDR3 region has the DNA TGCGCCAGCAGCCAAGGGGGACAGGGAGCAGAGACCCAGTACTTC.

This clonotype was seen at least ten times. The chain recombines TRBV20-1 with TRBJ2-7; D is possibly TRBD1 or TRBD2 (5 bases each). Between the trimmed V and J ends, which lost 6 bases and 7 bases, there was a span of 16 bases. Per the germline V gene, CDR1 is DFQATT and CDR2 is SNEGSKA (reference sequence). The CDR3 covers 12 residues. CDR3 DNA sequence: TGCAGTGCCAGACCCGGGACGAGTGAGCAGTACTTC. Its protein product is CSARPGTSEQYF.

This chain joins TRBV27 and TRBJ1-2; the D gene is possibly TRBD1 (5 bases). This CDR3 has 11 amino acids. V lost 8 bases to trimming and J lost 4 bases, with 8 bases between them. The germline CDR1 and CDR2 sequences are MNHEY and SMNVEV (reference sequence). CDR3 loop: CASGAVYGYTF. CDR3 bases: TGTGCCAGCGGGGCAGTCTATGGCTACACCTTC.

Written as DNA, the CDR3 is TGTGCCAGCAGCCTCCAAGGGAGATCCGATAATTCACCCCTCCACTTT. This encodes CASSLQGRSDNSPLHF. The chain has TRBV7-9 and TRBJ1-6; unclear D gene. This CDR3 comprises 16 residues. Germline V lookup: CDR1 SEHNR, CDR2 FQNEAQ (reference sequence). The V and J ends lost 5 bases and 5 bases respectively, with 16 bases between them.

The chain links TRBV7-9 to TRBJ1-1, with D unresolved. Germline V gives CDR1 SEHNR, CDR2 FQNEAQ (reference sequence). The CDR3 runs to 14 residues. V was trimmed by 5 bases and J by 4 bases, leaving 14 bases between them. DNA of the CDR3: TGTGCCAGCAGCCCCCCCCCCACGGGCACTGAAGCTTTCTTT. This codes for CASSPPPTGTEAFF.

The V gene is TRBV6-1, the J gene TRBJ2-5; D remains unclear. Per the germline V gene, CDR1 is MNHNS and CDR2 is SASEGT. The V end lost 3 bases, the J end lost 1 base, and 15 bases lay between the germline ends. This CDR3 comprises 16 residues. The chain's CDR3 is CASSDSDRASQETQYF. Written as DNA, the CDR3 is TGTGCCAGCAGTGACTCGGATCGAGCAAGCCAAGAGACCCAGTACTTC.

J is TRBJ2-5 and V is TRBV12-3 or TRBV12-4, with D uncertain. With 6 bases removed from V and 1 base from J, the gap between germline ends came to 21 bases. The CDR3 runs to 17 residues. The CDR3 DNA follows: TGTGCCAGCAGCGGCAGGACGGACGGGTCTTTCCAAGAGACCCAGTACTTC. This translates into CASSGRTDGSFQETQYF.

This sequence joins TRBV7-2 and TRBJ1-4, with no clear D. V gave up 1 base and J gave up 7 bases, with 10 bases separating them. The CDR3 is made up of 14 amino acids. The germline V gene encodes CDR1 SGHTA and CDR2 FQGNSA. The CDR3 loop is CASSLDLEREKLFF. Written as DNA, the CDR3 is TGTGCCAGCAGCTTAGACCTCGAGCGTGAAAAACTGTTTTTT. The full variable domain, completed using reference TRBV7-2 and TRBJ1-4, is GAGVSQSPSNKVTEKGKDVELRCDPISGHTALYWYRQSLGQGLEFLIYFQGNSAPDKSGLPSDRFSAERTGGSVSTLTIQRTQQEDSAVYLCASSLDLEREKLFFGSGTQLSVL.

The chain uses TRBV20-1 and TRBJ1-3; the D is unclear. CDR1 is DFQATT and CDR2 is SNEGSKA in the germline V gene (reference sequence). Trimming removed 5 bases from V and 0 bases from J, with 11 bases in between. This CDR3 comprises 14 residues. This CDR3 is CSAADVLSGNTIYF. For the CDR3, the DNA is TGCAGTGCTGCCGACGTCCTCTCTGGAAACACCATATATTTT.

This clonotype was counted at least ten times. The chain employs TRBV11-2 and TRBJ1-2; 9 nucleotides agree with TRBD1. The junction had 3 bases not matched to a gene; V was cut back by 5 bases and J by 2 bases. Germline loops: CDR1 SGHAT, CDR2 FQNNGV. The CDR3 consists of 14 residues. The CDR3 DNA reads TGTGCCAGCAGCGCACAGGGGGCGAACTATGGCTACACCTTC. Translation gives CASSAQGANYGYTF.

This clonotype came up many times. This chain uses TRBV20-1 with TRBJ2-5; 14 bases match TRBD2. This CDR3 region has 17 residues. V lost 0 bases to trimming and J lost 3 bases; unmatched junction nucleotides: 6. The germline V gene has CDR1 DFQATT and CDR2 SNEGSKA (reference sequence). This CDR3 is CSARDGETSGGEETQYF. In DNA, the CDR3 is TGCAGTGCTAGAGATGGAGAGACTAGCGGGGGGGAAGAGACCCAGTACTTC.

Only a few counts were recorded for this clonotype. The chain recombines TRBV11-2 with TRBJ1-6; tentative D call: TRBD1 (5 bases). The V and J ends lost 4 bases and 0 bases respectively, with 16 bases between them. This CDR3 has 18 residues. The germline V gene has CDR1 SGHAT and CDR2 FQNNGV. CDR3: CASSSLRDPSSYNSPLHF. As DNA, the CDR3 is TGTGCCAGCAGCTCCCTCCGGGACCCAAGCTCCTATAATTCACCCCTCCACTTT.

This clonotype was seen repeatedly, ten times or more. The CDR3 region has the DNA TGTGCCTGGGTTTTGTACAATGAGCAGTTCTTC. The encoded protein is CAWVLYNEQFF. V is TRBV30 and J is TRBJ2-1; unclear D gene. Deletions cut 5 bases from V and 4 bases from J, with 6 bases between. CDR3 length equals 11 residues. Germline V lookup: CDR1 GTSNPN, CDR2 SVGIG (reference sequence).

This clonotype was recorded a few times. This rearrangement joins TRBV9 to TRBJ1-3, with D perhaps TRBD1 (5 bases). Germline CDR1 and CDR2: SGDLS and YYNGEE. The CDR3 covers 16 residues. Trimming left V 0 bases short and J 8 bases short, with 18 bases between. The CDR3: CASSVAPGSNGHTIYF. The CDR3 nucleotides read TGTGCCAGCAGCGTAGCACCAGGGTCAAACGGGCACACCATATATTTT. The full variable domain, rest sourced from reference TRBV9 and TRBJ1-3, is DSGVTQTPKHLITATGQRVTLRCSPRSGDLSVYWYQQSLDQGLQFLIQYYNGEERAKGNILERFSAQQFPDLHSELNLSSLELGDSALYFCASSVAPGSNGHTIYFGEGSWLTVV.

The gene calls are TRBV29-1 and TRBJ2-3, with 10 bases aligning to TRBD2. Germline lookup yields CDR1 SQVTM and CDR2 ANQGSEA. Trimming at V came to 7 bases and at J to 6 bases, leaving 7 bases not matched to a gene. The CDR3 totals 13 residues. The CDR3 coding sequence is TGCAGCGCTTTTAGCGGGGGGCTCGATACGCAGTATTTT. Protein: CSAFSGGLDTQYF.